This TCR beta chain was recovered during a study of blood T cell repertoires in COVID-19. Across the study: The analysed material was cDNA or gDNA that came from T cells, B-cell-depleted T cells, or PBMCs.

Source study methods: Estimation of nucleated cell counts was performed using reference gene primer amplification. The method was immunoSEQ multiplex PCR; TCRdb's version includes in-frame clones alone and lacks a portion of them. D and trimming were read from the DNA, whereas the V and J calls and clone size are those reported in that table. In the table there are roughly 200,000 clones, about 85% of which are singletons. This clone was picked up a small number of times. The sequencing input was PBMCs or T cells enriched from blood (not recorded which). The clonotype was recovered from a young woman who had recovered from COVID-19.

In DNA form, the CDR3 reads TGTGCCAGCAGTACCGACGTTCTAGCGGGAGTCTACGAGCAGTACTTC. This codes for CASSTDVLAGVYEQYF. The chain employs TRBV5-4 and TRBJ2-7; 10 positions match TRBD2. This CDR3 comprises 16 residues. The V gene end was trimmed by 5 bases and the J gene end by 3 bases; junction bases not matched to a gene: 11. Germline V gene sequence: CDR1 SGHNT, CDR2 YYREEE (reference sequence).